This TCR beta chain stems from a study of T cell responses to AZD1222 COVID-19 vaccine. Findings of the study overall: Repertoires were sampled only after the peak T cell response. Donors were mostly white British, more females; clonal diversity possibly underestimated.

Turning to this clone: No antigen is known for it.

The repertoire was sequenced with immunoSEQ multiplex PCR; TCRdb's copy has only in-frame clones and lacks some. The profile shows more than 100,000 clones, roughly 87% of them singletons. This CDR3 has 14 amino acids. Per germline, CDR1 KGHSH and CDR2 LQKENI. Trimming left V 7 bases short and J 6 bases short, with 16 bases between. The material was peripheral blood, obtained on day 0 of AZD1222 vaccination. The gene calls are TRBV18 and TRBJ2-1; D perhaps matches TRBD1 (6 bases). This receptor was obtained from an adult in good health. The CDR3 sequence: CASLPFGQSNEQFF. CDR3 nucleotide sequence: TGTGCCAGCTTACCGTTCGGACAGAGCAATGAGCAGTTCTTC. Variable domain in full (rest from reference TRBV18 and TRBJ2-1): NAGVMQNPRHLVRRRGQEARLRCSPMKGHSHVYWYRQLPEEGLKFMVYLQKENIIDESGMPKERFSAEFPKEGPSILRIQQVVRGDSAAYFCASLPFGQSNEQFFGPGTRLTVL.